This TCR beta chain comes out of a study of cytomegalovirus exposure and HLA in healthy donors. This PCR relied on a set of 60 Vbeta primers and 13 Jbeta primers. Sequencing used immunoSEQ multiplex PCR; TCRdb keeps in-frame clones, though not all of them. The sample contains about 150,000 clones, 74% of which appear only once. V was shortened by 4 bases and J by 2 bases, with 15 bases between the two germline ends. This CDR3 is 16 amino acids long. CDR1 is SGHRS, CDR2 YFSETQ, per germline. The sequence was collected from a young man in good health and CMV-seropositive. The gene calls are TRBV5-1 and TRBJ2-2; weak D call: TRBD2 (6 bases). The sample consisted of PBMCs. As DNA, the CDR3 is TGCGCCAGCAGCCCTTCCGGGACTCTAAACACCGGGGAGCTGTTTTTT. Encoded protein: CASSPSGTLNTGELFF.